The source of this T cell receptor beta chain is a study of blood T cell repertoires in COVID-19. Overall study: The analysed material was cDNA or gDNA that came from T cells, B-cell-depleted T cells, or PBMCs.

Study members were between roughly 18 and 100 years old and lived in 20 to 25 US regions. Trimming left V 2 bases short and J 4 bases short, with 5 bases between. CDR1 is WSHSY and CDR2 is SAAADI in the germline V gene. The CDR3 has 12 residues. The table came from immunoSEQ multiplex PCR; TCRdb's copy has only in-frame clones and leaves some out. The sample consists of a few hundred thousand clones, about 91% of them appearing once. The sequencing input was PBMCs or T cells enriched from blood (not recorded which). The V call is TRBV10-2, the J call TRBJ1-2; D remains unclear. The receptor's source is a woman in her thirties or forties with acute COVID-19. The CDR3 DNA is TGCGCCAGCAGTGAGACAGTCTATGGCTACACCTTC. Protein: CASSETVYGYTF.